This T cell receptor (beta chain) derives from a study of blood T cell repertoires in COVID-19 (dated by TCRdb to the early 2020s). Study-wide context: Samples from collaborators originated in the United States, Italy and Spain and spanned both the acute and convalescent phases of COVID-19. The prospective study material was composed of cDNA or gDNA derived from T cells, B-cell-depleted T cells, or PBMCs. Deeply sampled blood TCRbeta repertoires from subjects exposed to, actively infected with, or recovered from COVID-19 were included in the dataset. The repertoires were released in a freely available public database intended as a resource for research on the immune response to SARS-CoV-2. The samples were drawn from the first 160 participants of the ongoing ImmuneRACE study and from 950 to 1,500 subjects provided by 6 global collaborators. Sample metadata almost always included a de-identified subject ID, COVID-19 status, age in years and sex. Where available, HLA class I and class II types were taken from metadata supplied by the sample provider and were not determined by assay-based typing.

The CDR3, cysteine through phenylalanine, is 19 amino acids long. Just CDR3 DNA is preserved here, 57 bases in frame from base 1. CDR1 and CDR2 are read off the germline V gene as KGHSH and LQKENI. V and J are trimmed by 3 bases and 1 base, and the gene matches miss 15 bases of the junction. This clone is a singleton in its sample. Its antigen target is currently unknown. The record has no base qualities; no much larger clone is one base away. The immunoSEQ Assay, a bias-controlled multiplex PCR, was used to amplify TCRbeta CDR3 regions from genomic DNA. As for the original processing: The number of nucleated cells in each sample was estimated by amplification of reference gene primers within the assay. To quantify the absolute abundance of each unique TCRbeta CDR3 rearrangement, sequence reads were collapsed and filtered. For each sample, productive Simpson clonality was calculated as the square root of Simpson's diversity index over productive rearrangements. In its TCRdb copy, this immuneACCESS table keeps in-frame sequences only and misses some clones. Where compared with another copy, unresolved V genes explain less than half of these, and the others have no known cause. That table gives V, J and clone size, and the DNA gave D and trimming. In all, the sample holds more than 200,000 clones, and just over 90% of those were seen once. 1.9% of the sample comes from the top ten.

Participants in the prospective study were enrolled through a virtual design, were aged roughly 18 to 100 years, and lived in 24 United States geographic areas. In the prospective study, participants were assigned to cohorts based on the clinical history participants reported in a screening survey and a study questionnaire. For ImmuneRACE Cohort 3, a participant was defined as recovered based on two consecutive negative NP/OP PCR tests, clearance by a healthcare professional, or resolution of symptoms. In the prospective study, whole blood, serum and a nasopharyngeal or oropharyngeal swab were collected from each participant by mobile phlebotomists. Additional blood draws and questionnaires over an approximately two-month period could optionally be provided by prospective study participants. Before DNA extraction, blood samples from the prospective study were shipped at room temperature or frozen.

What the authors observed across the whole study: How much clinical and demographic metadata was included differed by source and by participant, and the metadata was provided uncurated.

The V gene is TRBV18 and the J gene is TRBJ1-1, with TRBD1 identical over 9 junction bases. The sequence derives from a woman under 30 who had recovered from COVID-19. What was sequenced was PBMCs or T cells enriched from blood (not recorded which). At the DNA level, the sequence is TGTGCCAGCTCACCGCTGAGGATAACAGGGGGCGTTGGGAACACTGAAGCTTTCTTT. It encodes CASSPLRITGGVGNTEAFF.